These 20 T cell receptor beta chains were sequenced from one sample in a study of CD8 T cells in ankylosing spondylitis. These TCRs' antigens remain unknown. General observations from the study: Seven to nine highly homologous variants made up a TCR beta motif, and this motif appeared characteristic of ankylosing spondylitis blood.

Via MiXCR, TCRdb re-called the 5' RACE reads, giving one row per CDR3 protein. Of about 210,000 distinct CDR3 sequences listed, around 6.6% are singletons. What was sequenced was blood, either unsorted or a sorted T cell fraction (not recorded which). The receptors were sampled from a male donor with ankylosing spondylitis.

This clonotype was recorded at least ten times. CDR3 protein: CASSPLGQGLLEQFF. DNA for the CDR3: TGTGCCAGCAGTCCTCTAGGACAGGGGCTTTTGGAGCAGTTCTTC. The chain uses TRBV27 and TRBJ2-1, with TRBD1 matching 9 bases. This CDR3 is 15 amino acids long. The V segment lost 5 bases and the J segment 10 bases; nucleotides outside the gene matches: 12. The germline V gene encodes CDR1 MNHEY and CDR2 SMNVEV (reference sequence).

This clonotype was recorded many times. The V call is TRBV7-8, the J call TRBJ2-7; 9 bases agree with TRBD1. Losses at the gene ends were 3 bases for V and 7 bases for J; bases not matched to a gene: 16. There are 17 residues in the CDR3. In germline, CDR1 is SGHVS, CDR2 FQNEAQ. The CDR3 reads CASSFFRGGQGLGEQYF. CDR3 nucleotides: TGTGCCAGCAGCTTTTTCAGGGGGGGACAGGGATTAGGTGAGCAGTACTTC.

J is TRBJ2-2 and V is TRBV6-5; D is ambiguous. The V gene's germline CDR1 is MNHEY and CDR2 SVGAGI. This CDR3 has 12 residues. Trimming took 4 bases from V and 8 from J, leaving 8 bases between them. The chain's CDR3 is CASSSFVGELFF. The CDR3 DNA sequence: TGTGCCAGCAGTTCCTTCGTTGGGGAGCTGTTTTTT.

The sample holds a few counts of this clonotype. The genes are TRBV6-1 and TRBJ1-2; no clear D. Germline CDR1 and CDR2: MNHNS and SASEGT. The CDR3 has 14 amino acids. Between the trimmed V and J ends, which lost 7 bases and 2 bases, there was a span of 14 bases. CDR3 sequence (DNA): TGTGCCAGCACCCAGGTCCACGGGAACTATGGCTACACCTTC. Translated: CASTQVHGNYGYTF.

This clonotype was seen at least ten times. The CDR3 loop reads CATWAGGHAYNEQFF. The CDR3, as DNA: TGTGCCACATGGGCGGGGGGGCACGCTTACAATGAGCAGTTCTTC. This rearrangement joins TRBV6-1 to TRBJ2-1; 9 bases line up with TRBD2. The germline CDR1 and CDR2 sequences are MNHNS and SASEGT. This CDR3 region has 15 residues. The V segment lost 10 bases and the J segment 4 bases; nucleotides outside the gene matches: 11.

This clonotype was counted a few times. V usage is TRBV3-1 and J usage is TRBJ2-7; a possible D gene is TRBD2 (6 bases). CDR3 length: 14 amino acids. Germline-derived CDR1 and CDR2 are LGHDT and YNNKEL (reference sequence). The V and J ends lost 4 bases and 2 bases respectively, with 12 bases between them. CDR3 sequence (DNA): TGTGCCAGCAGCCGGGGTGGGAGGACCTACGAGCAGTACTTC. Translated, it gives CASSRGGRTYEQYF.

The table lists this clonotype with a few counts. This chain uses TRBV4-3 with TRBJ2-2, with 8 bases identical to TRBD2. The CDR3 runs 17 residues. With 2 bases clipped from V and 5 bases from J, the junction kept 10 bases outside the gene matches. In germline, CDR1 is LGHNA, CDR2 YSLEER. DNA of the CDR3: TGCGCCAGCAGCCAACCGGTGGTAGCGGGGAGAACCGGGGAGCTGTTTTTT. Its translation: CASSQPVVAGRTGELFF.

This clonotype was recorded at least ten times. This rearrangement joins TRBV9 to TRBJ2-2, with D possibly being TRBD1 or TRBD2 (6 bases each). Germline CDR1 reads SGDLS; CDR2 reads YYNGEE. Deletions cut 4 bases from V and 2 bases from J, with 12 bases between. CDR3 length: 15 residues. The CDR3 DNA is TGTGCCAGCAGCTCTACAGGGACTAACACCGGGGAGCTGTTTTTT. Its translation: CASSSTGTNTGELFF.

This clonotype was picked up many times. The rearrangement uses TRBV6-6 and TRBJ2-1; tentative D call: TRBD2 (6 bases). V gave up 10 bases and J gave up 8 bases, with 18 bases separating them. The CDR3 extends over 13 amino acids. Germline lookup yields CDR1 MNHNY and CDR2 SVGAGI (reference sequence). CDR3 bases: TGTGCCACCGAAGGTCGGGAGACGGATGAGCAGTTCTTC. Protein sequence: CATEGRETDEQFF.

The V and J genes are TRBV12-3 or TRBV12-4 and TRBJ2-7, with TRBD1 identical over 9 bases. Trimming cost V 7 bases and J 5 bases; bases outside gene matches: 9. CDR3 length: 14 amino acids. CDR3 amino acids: CASNPGQGSHEQYF. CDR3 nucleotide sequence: TGTGCCAGCAACCCGGGACAGGGTTCCCACGAGCAGTACTTC.

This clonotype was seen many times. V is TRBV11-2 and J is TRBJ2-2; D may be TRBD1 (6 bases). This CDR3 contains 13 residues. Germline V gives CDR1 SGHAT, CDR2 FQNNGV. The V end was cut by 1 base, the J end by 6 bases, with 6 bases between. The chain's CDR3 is CASSLAGAGELFF. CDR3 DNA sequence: TGTGCCAGCAGCTTAGCAGGGGCCGGGGAGCTGTTTTTT.

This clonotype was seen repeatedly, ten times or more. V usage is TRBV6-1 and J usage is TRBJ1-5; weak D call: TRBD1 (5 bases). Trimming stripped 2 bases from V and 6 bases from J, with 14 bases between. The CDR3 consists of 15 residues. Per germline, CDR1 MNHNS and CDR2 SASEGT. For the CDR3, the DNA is TGTGCCAGCAGTGAATATGGGGGGAGCGGTCAGCCCCAGCATTTT. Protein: CASSEYGGSGQPQHF.

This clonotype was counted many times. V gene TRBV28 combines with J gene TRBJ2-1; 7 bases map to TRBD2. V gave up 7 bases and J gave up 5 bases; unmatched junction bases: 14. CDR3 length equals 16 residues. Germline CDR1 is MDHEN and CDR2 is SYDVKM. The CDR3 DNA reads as TGTGCCAGCAAATCCTTGGGGGGGGACTGGAACAATGAGCAGTTCTTC. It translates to CASKSLGGDWNNEQFF.

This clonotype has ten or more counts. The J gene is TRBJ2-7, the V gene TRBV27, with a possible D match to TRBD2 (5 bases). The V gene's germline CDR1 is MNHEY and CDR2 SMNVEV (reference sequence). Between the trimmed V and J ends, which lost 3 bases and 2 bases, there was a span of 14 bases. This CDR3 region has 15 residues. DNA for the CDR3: TGTGCCAGCAGTTTGGCAAGCGGACTGGCCTACGAGCAGTACTTC. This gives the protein CASSLASGLAYEQYF.

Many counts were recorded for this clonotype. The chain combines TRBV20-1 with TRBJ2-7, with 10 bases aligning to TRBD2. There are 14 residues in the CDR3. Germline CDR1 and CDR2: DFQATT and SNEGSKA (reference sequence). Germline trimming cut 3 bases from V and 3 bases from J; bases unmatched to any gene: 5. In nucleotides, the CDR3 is TGCAGTGCTAGTCCTAGCGGGAGTATCTACGAGCAGTACTTC. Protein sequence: CSASPSGSIYEQYF.

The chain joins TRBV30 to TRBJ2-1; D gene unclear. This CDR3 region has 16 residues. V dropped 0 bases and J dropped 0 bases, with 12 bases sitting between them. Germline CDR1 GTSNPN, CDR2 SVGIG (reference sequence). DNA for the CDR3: TGTGCCTGGAGTGTCCGTATTAGGAGCTCCTACAATGAGCAGTTCTTC. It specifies CAWSVRIRSSYNEQFF.

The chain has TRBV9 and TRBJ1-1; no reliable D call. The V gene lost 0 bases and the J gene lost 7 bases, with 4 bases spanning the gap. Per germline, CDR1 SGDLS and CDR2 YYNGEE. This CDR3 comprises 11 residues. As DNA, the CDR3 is TGTGCCAGCAGCGTAGTGTATGAAGCTTTCTTT. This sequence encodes CASSVVYEAFF. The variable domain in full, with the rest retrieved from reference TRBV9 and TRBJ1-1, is DSGVTQTPKHLITATGQRVTLRCSPRSGDLSVYWYQQSLDQGLQFLIQYYNGEERAKGNILERFSAQQFPDLHSELNLSSLELGDSALYFCASSVVYEAFFGQGTRLTVV.

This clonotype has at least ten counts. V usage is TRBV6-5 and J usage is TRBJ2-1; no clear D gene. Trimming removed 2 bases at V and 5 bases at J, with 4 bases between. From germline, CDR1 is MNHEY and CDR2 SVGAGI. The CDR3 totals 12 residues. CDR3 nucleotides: TGTGCCAGCAGTTACGATGACAATGAGCAGTTCTTC. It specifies CASSYDDNEQFF.

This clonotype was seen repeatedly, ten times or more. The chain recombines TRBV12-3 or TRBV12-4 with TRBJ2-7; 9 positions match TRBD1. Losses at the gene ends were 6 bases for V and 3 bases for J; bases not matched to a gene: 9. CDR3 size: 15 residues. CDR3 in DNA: TGTGCCAGCAGCCTAGCCGGGACAGGGCGCTACGAGCAGTACTTC. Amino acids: CASSLAGTGRYEQYF.

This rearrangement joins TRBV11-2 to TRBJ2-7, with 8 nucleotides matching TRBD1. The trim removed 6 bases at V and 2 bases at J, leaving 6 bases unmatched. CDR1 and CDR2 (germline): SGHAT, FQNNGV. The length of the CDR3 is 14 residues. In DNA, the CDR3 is TGTGCCAGCAGAGACAGGGGCATGCCCTACGAGCAGTACTTC. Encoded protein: CASRDRGMPYEQYF.